This T cell receptor beta chain was documented in a study of CD8 T cells in Susac syndrome. About the research overall: The sequenced Susac syndrome patients comprised roughly 6 with active disease and fewer than ten in remission.

This clonotype appeared a few times. cDNA came from around 0.5 to 1 ug RNA primed by random hexamers. TCRdb reprocessed the immunoSEQ multiplex PCR reads via MiXCR and lists one record per CDR3 protein. Among 84,000 or so distinct CDR3 sequences listed, about 93% were seen once. The sequence was obtained from a human donor with Susac syndrome. Sequencing was carried out using CD8+ T cells from PBMCs.

The CDR3 nucleotides read TGTGCCAGCGGGACGGCCAATCAGCCCCAGCATTTT. This encodes CASGTANQPQHF. This chain joins TRBV2 and TRBJ1-5; tentative D call: TRBD1 (5 bases). The CDR3 totals 12 residues. V was clipped by 8 bases and J by 3 bases, with 8 bases between them. Germline CDR1 reads SNHLY; CDR2 reads FYNNEI.